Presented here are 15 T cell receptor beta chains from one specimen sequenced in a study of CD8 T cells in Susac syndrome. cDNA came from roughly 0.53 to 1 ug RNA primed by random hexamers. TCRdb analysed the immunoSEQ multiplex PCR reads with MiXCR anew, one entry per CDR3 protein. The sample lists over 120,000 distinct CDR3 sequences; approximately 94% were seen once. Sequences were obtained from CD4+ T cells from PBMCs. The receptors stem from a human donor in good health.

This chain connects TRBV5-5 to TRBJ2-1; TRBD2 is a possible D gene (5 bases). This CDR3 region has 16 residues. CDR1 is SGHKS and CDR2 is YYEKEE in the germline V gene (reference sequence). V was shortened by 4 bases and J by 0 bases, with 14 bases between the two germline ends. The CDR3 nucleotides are TGTGCCAGCAGCCGGTGGACTGCCGCCTCCTACAATGAGCAGTTCTTC. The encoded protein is CASSRWTAASYNEQFF.

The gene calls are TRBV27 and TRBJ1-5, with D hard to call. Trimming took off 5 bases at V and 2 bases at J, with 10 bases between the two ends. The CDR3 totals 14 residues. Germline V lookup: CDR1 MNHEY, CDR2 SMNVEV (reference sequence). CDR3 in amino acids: CASSQRGGNQPQHF. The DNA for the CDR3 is TGTGCCAGCAGTCAACGAGGCGGCAATCAGCCCCAGCATTTT.

In DNA form, the CDR3 reads TGTGCCAGTAGTACGCCGGGACAACTAGCCAAAAACATTCAGTACTTC. This gives the protein CASSTPGQLAKNIQYF. The rearrangement joins TRBV19 to TRBJ2-4; tentatively, D is TRBD1 (6 bases). V was shortened by 4 bases and J by 0 bases, with 13 bases between the two germline ends. There are 16 residues in the CDR3. Germline assignment: CDR1 LNHDA and CDR2 SQIVND (reference sequence). Full variable domain (outside the CDR3, taken from reference TRBV19 and TRBJ2-4): DGGITQSPKYLFRKEGQNVTLSCEQNLNHDAMYWYRQDPGQGLRLIYYSQIVNDFQKGDIAEGYSVSREKKESFPLTVTSAQKNPTAFYLCASSTPGQLAKNIQYFGAGTRLSVL.

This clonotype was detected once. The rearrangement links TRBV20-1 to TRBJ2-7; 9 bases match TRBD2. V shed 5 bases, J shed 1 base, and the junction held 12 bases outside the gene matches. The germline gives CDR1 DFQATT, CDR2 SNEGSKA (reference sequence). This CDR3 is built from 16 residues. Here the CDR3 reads CSARELAGRGSYEQYF. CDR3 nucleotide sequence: TGCAGTGCTCGGGAGCTAGCGGGAAGAGGATCCTACGAGCAGTACTTC.

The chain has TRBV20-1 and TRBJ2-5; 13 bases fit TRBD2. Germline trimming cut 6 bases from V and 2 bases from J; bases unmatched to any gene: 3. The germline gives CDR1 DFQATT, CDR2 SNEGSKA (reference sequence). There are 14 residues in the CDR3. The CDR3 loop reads CSAPGLAGQETQYF. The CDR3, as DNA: TGCAGTGCCCCGGGACTAGCGGGGCAAGAGACCCAGTACTTC.

The CDR3 DNA sequence: TGTGCCAGCAGCCCGGGACAGCTTAACACTGAAGCTTTCTTT. It specifies CASSPGQLNTEAFF. The chain uses TRBV9 and TRBJ1-1; 7 positions match TRBD1. This CDR3 has 14 residues. Unmatched junction bases numbered 5, after V lost 4 bases and J lost 2 bases. In germline, CDR1 is SGDLS, CDR2 YYNGEE.

CDR3 nucleotide sequence: TGTGCCAGCAGTTCAGGGACAGGGGGGGTAGAGACCCAGTACTTC. It yields the protein CASSSGTGGVETQYF. V usage is TRBV27 and J usage is TRBJ2-5; 11 bases align to TRBD1. The CDR3 covers 15 residues. CDR1 is MNHEY and CDR2 is SMNVEV in the germline V gene (reference sequence). With 4 bases clipped from V and 4 bases from J, the junction kept 5 bases outside the gene matches.

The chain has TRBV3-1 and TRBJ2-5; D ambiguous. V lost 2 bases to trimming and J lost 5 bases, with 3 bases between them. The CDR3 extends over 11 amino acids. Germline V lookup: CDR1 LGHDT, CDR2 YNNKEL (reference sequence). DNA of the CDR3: TGTGCCAGCAGCCAATCGGAGACCCAGTACTTC. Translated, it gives CASSQSETQYF.

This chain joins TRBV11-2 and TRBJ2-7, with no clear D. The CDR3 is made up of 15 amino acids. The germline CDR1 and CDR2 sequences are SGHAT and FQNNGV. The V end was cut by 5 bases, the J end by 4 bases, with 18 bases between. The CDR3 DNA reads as TGTGCCAGCAGCCCTAAAGGGCGTTATACGTACGAGCAGTACTTC. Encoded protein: CASSPKGRYTYEQYF.

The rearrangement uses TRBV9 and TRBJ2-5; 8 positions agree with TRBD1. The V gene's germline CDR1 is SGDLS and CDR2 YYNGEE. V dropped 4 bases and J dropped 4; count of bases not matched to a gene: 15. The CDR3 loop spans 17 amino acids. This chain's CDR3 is CASSPSEGQVGAETQYF. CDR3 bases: TGTGCCAGCAGCCCTAGCGAGGGACAGGTTGGGGCAGAGACCCAGTACTTC.

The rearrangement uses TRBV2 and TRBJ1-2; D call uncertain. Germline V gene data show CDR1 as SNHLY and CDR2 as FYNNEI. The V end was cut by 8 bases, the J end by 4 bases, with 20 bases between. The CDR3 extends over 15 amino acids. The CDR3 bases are TGTGCCAGCCGTGGGCCAGACAAAACGGGCTATGGCTACACCTTC. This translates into CASRGPDKTGYGYTF.

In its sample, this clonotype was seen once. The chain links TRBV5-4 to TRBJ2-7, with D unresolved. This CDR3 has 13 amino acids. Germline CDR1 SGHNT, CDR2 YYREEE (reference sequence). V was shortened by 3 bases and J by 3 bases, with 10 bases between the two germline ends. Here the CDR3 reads CASSSEQFYEQYF. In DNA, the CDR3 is TGTGCCAGCAGCTCGGAACAGTTCTACGAGCAGTACTTC.

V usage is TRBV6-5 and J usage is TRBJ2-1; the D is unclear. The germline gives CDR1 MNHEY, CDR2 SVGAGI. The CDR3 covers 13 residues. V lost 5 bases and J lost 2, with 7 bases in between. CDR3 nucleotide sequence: TGTGCCAGCAGTCCCGATCCCTACAATGAGCAGTTCTTC. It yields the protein CASSPDPYNEQFF.

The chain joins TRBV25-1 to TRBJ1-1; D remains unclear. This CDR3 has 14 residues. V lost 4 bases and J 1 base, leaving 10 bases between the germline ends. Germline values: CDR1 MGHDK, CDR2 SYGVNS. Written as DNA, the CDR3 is TGTGCCAGCAGTGCTTTAACAGCGAACACTGAAGCTTTCTTT. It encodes CASSALTANTEAFF. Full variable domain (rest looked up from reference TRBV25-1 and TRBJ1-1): EADIYQTPRYLVIGTGKKITLECSQTMGHDKMYWYQQDPGMELHLIHYSYGVNSTEKGDLSSESTVSRIRTEHFPLTLESARPSHTSQYLCASSALTANTEAFFGQGTRLTVV.

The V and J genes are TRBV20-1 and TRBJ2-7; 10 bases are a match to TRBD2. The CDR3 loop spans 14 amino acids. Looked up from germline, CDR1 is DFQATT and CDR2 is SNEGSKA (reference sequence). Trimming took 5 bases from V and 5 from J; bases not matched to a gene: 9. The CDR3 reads CSAASGRVNHEQYF. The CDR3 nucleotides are TGCAGTGCTGCTAGCGGGAGAGTAAACCACGAGCAGTACTTC.